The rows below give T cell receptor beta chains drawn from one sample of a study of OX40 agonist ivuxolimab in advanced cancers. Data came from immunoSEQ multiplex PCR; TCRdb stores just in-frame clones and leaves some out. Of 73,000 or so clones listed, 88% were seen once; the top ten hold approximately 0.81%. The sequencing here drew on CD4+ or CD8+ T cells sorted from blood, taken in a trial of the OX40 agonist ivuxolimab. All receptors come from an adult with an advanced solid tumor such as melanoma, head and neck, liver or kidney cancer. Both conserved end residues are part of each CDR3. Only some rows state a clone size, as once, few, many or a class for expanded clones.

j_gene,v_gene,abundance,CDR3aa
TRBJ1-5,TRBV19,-,CASKDSNLNQPQHF
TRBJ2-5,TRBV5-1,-,CASSLGVTVETQYF
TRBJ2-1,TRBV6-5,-,CASRGRGSRLEQFF
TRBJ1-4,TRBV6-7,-,CASREGSPLFF
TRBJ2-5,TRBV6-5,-,CASGLPGPQETQYF
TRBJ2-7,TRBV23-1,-,CASTLPAAEYEQYF
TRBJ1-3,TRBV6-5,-,CASSRDRAFGNTIYF
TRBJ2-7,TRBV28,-,CASSSAWEQYF
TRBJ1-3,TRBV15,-,CATSRDGQGSSGNTIYF
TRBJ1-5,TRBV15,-,CATSRGYNQPQHF
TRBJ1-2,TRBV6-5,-,CASSFRGGGDYGYTF
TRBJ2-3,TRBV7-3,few,CASSSQASTDTQYF
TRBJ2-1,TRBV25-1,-,CASSRGGYNEQFF
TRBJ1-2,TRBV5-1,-,CASSLDPQGGYGYTF
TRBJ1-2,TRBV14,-,CASSSRDLYGYTF
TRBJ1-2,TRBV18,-,CASSSRDRPNYGYTF
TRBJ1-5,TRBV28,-,CASPPHGASNQPQHF
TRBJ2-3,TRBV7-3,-,CASSLGTGSTDTQYF
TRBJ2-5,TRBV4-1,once,CASSQDWTLETQYF
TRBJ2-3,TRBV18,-,CASSPGLAGTDTQYF
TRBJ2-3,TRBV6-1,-,CASSEALTSGSTDTQYF
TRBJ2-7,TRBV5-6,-,CASQGSSYEQYF
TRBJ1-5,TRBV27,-,CASRGQGVGQPQHF
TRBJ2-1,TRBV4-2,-,CASSQRDRDSYNEQFF
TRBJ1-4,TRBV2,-,CASSVTASTNEKLFF